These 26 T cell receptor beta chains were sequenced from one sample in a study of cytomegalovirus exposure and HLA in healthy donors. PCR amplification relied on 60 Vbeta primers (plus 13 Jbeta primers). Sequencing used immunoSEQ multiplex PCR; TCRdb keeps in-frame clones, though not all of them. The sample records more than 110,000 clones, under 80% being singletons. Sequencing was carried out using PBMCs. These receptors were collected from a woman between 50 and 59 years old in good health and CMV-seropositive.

CDR3 sequence: CASSSPGRNYGYTF. The CDR3 coding sequence is TGTGCCAGCAGCTCCCCCGGCAGGAACTATGGCTACACCTTC. The V call is TRBV7-3, the J call TRBJ1-2; no clear D gene. Trimming left V 4 bases short and J 2 bases short, with 11 bases between. CDR3 length: 14 amino acids. Germline loops: CDR1 SGHTA, CDR2 FQGTGA.

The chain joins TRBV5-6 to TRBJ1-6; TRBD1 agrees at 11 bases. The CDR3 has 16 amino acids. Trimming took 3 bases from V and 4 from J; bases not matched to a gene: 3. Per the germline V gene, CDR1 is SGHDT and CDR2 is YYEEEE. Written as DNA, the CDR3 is TGTGCCAGCAGCTGGGGGACAGGGGGTTATAATTCACCCCTCCACTTT. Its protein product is CASSWGTGGYNSPLHF.

CDR3 amino acids: CASSQDLAGSYEQYF. The CDR3 nucleotides are TGTGCCAGCAGCCAAGATTTGGCAGGATCCTACGAGCAGTACTTC. The chain is built from TRBV14 and TRBJ2-7; D gene uncertain. CDR3 length equals 15 residues. The V end was cut by 0 bases, the J end by 1 base, with 10 bases between. Germline CDR1 SGHDN, CDR2 FVKESK.

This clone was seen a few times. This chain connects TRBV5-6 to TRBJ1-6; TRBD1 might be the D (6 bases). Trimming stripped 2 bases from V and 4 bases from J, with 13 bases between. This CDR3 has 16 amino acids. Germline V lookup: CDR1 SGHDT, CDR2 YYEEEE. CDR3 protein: CASSFRQAGYNSPLHF. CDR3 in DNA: TGTGCCAGCAGCTTTAGACAGGCCGGTTATAATTCACCCCTCCACTTT.

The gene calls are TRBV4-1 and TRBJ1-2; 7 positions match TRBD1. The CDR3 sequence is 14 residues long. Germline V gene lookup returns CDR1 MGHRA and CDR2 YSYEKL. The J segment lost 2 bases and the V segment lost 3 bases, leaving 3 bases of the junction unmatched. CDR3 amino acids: CASSHPTGNYGYTF. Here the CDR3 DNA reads TGCGCCAGCAGCCACCCGACAGGGAACTATGGCTACACCTTC.

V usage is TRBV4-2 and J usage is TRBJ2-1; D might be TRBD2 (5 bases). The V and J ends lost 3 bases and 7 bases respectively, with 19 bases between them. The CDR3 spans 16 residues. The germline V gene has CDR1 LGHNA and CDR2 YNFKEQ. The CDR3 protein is CASSQHIGGLGNEQFF. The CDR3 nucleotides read TGTGCCAGCAGCCAGCATATTGGAGGTTTAGGGAATGAGCAGTTCTTC.

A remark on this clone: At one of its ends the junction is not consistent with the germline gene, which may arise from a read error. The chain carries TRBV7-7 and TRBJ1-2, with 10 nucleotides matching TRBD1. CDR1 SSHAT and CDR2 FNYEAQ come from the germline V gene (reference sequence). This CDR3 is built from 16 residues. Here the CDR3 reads CASSLGGQGLSYGYTF. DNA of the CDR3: TGTGCTAGCAGCTTAGGGGGACAGGGGCTTAGCTATGGCTACACCTTC.

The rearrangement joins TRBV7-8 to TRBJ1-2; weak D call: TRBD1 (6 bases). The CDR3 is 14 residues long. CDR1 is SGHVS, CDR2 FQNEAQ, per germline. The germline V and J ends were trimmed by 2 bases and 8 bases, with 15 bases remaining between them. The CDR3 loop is CASSLSEGVRGYTF. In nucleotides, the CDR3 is TGTGCCAGCAGCTTATCAGAGGGGGTTCGGGGCTACACCTTC. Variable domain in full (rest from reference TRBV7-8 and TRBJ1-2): GAGVSQSPRYKVAKRGQDVALRCDPISGHVSLFWYQQALGQGPEFLTYFQNEAQLDKSGLPSDRFFAERPEGSVSTLKIQRTQQEDSAVYLCASSLSEGVRGYTFGSGTRLTVV.

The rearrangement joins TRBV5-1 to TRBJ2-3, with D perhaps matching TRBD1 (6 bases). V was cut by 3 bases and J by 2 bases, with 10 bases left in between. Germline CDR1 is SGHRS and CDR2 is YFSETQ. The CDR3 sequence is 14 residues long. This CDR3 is CASSSQGDTDTQYF. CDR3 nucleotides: TGCGCCAGCAGCTCACAGGGTGACACAGATACGCAGTATTTT.

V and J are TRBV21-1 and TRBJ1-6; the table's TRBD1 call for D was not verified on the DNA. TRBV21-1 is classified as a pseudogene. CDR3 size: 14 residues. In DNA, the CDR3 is TGTGCCAGCCCTTCAAGGGACAGGGAACCACCCCTCCACTTT. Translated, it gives CASPSRDREPPLHF.

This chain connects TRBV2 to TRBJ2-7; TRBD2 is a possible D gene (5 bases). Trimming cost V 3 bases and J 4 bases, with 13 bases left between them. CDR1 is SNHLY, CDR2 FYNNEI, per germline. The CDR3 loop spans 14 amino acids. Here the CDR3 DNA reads TGTGCCAGCAGTGAGTACATGGACTGGTACGAGCAGTACTTC. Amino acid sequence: CASSEYMDWYEQYF.

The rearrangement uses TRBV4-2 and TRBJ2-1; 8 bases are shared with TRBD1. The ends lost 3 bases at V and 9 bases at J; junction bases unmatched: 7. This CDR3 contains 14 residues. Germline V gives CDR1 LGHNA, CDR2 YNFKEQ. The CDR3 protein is CASSQRGQVGEQFF. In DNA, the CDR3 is TGTGCCAGCAGCCAGAGGGGACAGGTTGGTGAGCAGTTCTTC.

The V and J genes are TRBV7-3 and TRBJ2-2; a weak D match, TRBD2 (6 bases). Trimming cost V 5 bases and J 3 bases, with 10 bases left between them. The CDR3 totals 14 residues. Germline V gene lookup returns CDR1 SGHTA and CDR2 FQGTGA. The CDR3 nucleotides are TGTGCCAGCAGCGCCGGGGGTGACACCGGGGAGCTGTTTTTT. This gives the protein CASSAGGDTGELFF.

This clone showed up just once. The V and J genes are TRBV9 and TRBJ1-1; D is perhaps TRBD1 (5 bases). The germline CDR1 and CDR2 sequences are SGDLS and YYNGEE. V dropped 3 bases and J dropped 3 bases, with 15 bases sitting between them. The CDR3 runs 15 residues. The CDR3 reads CASSASDRGYTEAFF. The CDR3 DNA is TGTGCCAGCAGCGCCTCGGATCGGGGGTACACTGAAGCTTTCTTT.

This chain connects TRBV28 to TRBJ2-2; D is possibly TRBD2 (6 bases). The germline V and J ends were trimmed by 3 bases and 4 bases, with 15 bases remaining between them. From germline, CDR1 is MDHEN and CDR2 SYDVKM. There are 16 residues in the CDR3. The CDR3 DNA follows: TGTGCCAGCAGTTTCGTCGGGCCCGGGGGCACCGGGGAGCTGTTTTTT. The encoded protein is CASSFVGPGGTGELFF.

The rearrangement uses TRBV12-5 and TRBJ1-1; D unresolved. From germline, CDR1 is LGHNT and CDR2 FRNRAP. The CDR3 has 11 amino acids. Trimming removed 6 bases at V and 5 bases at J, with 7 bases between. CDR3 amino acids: CASGSWTEAFF. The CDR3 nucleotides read TGTGCTAGTGGGAGTTGGACTGAAGCTTTCTTT.

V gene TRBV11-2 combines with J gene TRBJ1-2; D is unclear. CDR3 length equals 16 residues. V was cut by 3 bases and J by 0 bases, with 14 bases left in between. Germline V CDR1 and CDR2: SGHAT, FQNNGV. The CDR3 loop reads CASSFLQTGANYGYTF. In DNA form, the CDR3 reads TGTGCCAGCAGCTTCCTCCAGACGGGTGCTAACTATGGCTACACCTTC.

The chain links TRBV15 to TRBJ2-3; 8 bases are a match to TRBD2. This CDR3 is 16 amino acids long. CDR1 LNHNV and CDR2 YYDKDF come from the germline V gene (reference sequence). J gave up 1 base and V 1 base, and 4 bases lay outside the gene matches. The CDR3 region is CATSRGGRGGTDTQYF. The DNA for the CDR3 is TGTGCCACCAGCAGAGGGGGGCGGGGGGGCACAGATACGCAGTATTTT.

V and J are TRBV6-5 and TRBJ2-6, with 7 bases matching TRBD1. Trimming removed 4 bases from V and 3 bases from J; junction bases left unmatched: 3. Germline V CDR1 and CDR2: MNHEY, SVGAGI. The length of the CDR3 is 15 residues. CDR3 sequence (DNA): TGTGCCAGCAGTTCAGGGGGTAGTGGGGCCAACGTCCTGACTTTC. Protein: CASSSGGSGANVLTF.

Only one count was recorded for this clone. The chain's CDR3 is CATSRDPLAYGAETQYF. CDR3 DNA sequence: TGTGCCACCAGCAGAGATCCCCTAGCGTATGGGGCAGAGACCCAGTACTTC. J is TRBJ2-5 and V is TRBV15; perhaps TRBD2 as D (6 bases). The CDR3 totals 17 residues. Germline values: CDR1 LNHNV, CDR2 YYDKDF (reference sequence). V was cut by 0 bases and J by 4 bases, with 18 bases left in between.

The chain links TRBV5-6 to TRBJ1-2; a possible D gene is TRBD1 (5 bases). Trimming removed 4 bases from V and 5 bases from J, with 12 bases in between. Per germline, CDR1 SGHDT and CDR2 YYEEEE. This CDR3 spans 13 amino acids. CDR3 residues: CASSRTPPYGYTF. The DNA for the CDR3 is TGTGCCAGCAGCAGGACACCCCCGTATGGCTACACCTTC.

The CDR3 region has the DNA TGTGCCAGCAGCCCGGGATACAGGGGGGACTATGGCTACACCTTC. This encodes CASSPGYRGDYGYTF. The gene calls are TRBV4-2 and TRBJ1-2; 8 bases match TRBD1. The CDR3 covers 15 residues. Germline V lookup: CDR1 LGHNA, CDR2 YNFKEQ. Trimming took 4 bases from V and 3 from J; bases not matched to a gene: 7.

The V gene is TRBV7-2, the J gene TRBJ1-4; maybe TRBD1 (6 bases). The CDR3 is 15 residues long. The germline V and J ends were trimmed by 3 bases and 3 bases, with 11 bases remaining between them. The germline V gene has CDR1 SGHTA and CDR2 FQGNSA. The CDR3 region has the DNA TGTGCCAGCAGCTTCTCAGGGGTAGCTAATGAAAAACTGTTTTTT. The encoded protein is CASSFSGVANEKLFF.

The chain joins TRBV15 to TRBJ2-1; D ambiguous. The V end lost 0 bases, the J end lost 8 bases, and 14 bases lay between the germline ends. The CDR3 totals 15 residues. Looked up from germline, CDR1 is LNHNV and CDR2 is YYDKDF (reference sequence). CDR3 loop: CATSRDRAATDEQFF. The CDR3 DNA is TGTGCCACCAGCAGAGATCGCGCCGCCACAGATGAGCAGTTCTTC.

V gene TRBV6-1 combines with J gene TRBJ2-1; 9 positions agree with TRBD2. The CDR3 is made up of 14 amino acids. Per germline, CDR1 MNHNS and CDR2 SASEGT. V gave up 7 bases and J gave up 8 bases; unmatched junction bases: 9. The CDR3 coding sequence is TGTGCCAGCACCCTTAGCGGGGGCCAGGATGAGCAGTTCTTC. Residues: CASTLSGGQDEQFF.

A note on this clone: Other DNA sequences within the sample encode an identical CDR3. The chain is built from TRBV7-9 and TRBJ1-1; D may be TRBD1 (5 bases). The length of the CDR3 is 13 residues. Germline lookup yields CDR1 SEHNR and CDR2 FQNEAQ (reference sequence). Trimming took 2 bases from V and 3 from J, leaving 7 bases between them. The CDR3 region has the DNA TGTGCCAGCAGCTTAACGGGGGACACTGAAGCTTTCTTT. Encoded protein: CASSLTGDTEAFF.